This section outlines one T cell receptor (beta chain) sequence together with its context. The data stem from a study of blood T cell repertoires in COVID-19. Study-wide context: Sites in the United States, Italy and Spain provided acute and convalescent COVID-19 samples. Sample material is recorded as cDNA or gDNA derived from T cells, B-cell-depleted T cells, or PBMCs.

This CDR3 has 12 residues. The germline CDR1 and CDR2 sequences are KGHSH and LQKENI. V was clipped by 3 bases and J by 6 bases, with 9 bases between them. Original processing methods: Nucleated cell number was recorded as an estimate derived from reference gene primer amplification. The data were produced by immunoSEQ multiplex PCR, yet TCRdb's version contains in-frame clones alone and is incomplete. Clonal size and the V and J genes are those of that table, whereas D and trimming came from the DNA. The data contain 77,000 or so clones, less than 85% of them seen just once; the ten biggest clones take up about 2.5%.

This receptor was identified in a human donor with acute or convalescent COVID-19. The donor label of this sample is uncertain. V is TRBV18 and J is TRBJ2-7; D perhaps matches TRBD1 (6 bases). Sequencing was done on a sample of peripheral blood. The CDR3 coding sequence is TGTGCCAGCTCACCCGCAGGGGTCGAGCAGTACTTC. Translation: CASSPAGVEQYF. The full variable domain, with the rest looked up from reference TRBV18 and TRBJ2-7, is NAGVMQNPRHLVRRRGQEARLRCSPMKGHSHVYWYRQLPEEGLKFMVYLQKENIIDESGMPKERFSAEFPKEGPSILRIQQVVRGDSAAYFCASSPAGVEQYFGPGTRLTVT.